This T cell receptor beta chain was observed in a study of a mutant IDH1 vaccine in newly diagnosed glioma. Turning to the study itself: Patients got their first vaccination 4-6 weeks after radiotherapy alone, or with temozolomide cycles. Treated patients showed a male proportion of approximately 62%, a female proportion of about 40%, and a mean age of around 40 years.

Notes on this clone: Antigen specificity is unknown.

Trimming removed 6 bases from V and 6 bases from J, with 14 bases in between. Looked up from germline, CDR1 is KGHSH and CDR2 is LQKENI. This CDR3 comprises 14 residues. Clones were read by immunoSEQ multiplex PCR, and TCRdb kept only the in-frame ones, dropping some. The repertoire holds 30,000 to 40,000 clones, with about four fifths as singletons. Time point: week 5, during vaccination. A 20-mer mutant IDH1 peptide at 300 ug was injected subcutaneously with topical imiquimod. In every donor, the tumor was a new WHO grade 3 or 4 IDH1-mutant, ATRX-lost astrocytoma. This clonotype was sampled from a man between 45 and 60 years old with glioma. Sequences were derived from PBMCs, sampled from a glioma patient whose treatment included an IDH1 peptide vaccine. The chain couples TRBV18 to TRBJ1-4; D gene unclear. Here the CDR3 DNA reads TGTGCCAGCTCCCTTGTCCCGACCTATGAAAAACTGTTTTTT. This codes for CASSLVPTYEKLFF.